This T cell receptor beta chain was sequenced for a study of T cell responses to AZD1222 COVID-19 vaccine. Points from the study as a whole: Donors were largely white British and mainly female; clonal diversity was possibly underestimated. Per reports, nearly half of all spike-specific TCRs target regions that are unmutated in variants. At 160-218 and 743-854, vaccine-associated CD4 TCRs were dominant, and they spanned spike. Sampling captured repertoires only after the peak T cell response.

The CDR3 is 14 residues long. The germline V gene encodes CDR1 LGHNA and CDR2 YSLEER. V was cut by 0 bases and J by 6 bases, with 6 bases left in between. The table lists this clone with a count of one. The antigen remains unidentified. Assay: immunoSEQ multiplex PCR; the TCRdb copy retains only in-frame clones and omits some. The data contain 130,000 to 150,000 clones, over 75% of them seen just once; the ten biggest clones take up about 1.3%. The chain couples TRBV4-3 to TRBJ1-6; no reliable D call. The source of this sequence is an adult in good health. Sequenced material: peripheral blood, taken on day 0 of AZD1222 vaccination. CDR3 sequence: CASSQEASNSPLHF. The CDR3 DNA follows: TGCGCCAGCAGCCAAGAGGCCTCTAATTCACCCCTCCACTTT.